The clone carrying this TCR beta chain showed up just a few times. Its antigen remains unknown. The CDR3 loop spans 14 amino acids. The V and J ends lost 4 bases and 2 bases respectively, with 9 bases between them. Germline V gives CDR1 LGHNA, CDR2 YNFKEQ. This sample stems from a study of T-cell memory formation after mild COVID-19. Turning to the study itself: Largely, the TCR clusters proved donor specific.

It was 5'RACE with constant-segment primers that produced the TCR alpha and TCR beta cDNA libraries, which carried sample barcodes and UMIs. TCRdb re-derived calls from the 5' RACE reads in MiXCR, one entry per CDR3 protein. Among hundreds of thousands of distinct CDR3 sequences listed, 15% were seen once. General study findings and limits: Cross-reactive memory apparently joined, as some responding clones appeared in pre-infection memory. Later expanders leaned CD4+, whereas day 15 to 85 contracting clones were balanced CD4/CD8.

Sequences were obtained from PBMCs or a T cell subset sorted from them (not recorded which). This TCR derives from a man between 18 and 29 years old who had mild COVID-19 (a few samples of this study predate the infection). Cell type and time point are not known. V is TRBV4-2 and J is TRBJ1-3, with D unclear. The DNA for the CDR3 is TGTGCCAGCAGCCCACTAGGTCCTGGAAACACCATATATTTT. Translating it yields CASSPLGPGNTIYF.